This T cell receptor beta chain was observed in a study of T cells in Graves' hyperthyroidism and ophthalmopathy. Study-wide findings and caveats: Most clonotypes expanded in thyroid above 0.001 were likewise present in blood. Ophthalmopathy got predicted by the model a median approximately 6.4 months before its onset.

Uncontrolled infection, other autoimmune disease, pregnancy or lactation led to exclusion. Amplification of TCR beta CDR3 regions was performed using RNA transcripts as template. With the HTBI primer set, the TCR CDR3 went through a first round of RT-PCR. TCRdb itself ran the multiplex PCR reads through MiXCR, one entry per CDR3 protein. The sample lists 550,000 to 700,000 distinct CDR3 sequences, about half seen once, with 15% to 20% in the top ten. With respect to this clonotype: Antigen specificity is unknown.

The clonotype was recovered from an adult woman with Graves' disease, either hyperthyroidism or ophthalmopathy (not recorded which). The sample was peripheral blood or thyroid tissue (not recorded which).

CDR3 protein: CASSLARVTGQGYQETQYF. In DNA form, the CDR3 reads TGTGCCAGCAGCTTAGCGCGTGTGACAGGGCAAGGGTACCAAGAGACCCAGTACTTC. This rearrangement joins TRBV7-9 to TRBJ2-5; 7 bases fit TRBD1. Per the germline V gene, CDR1 is SEHNR and CDR2 is FQNEAQ (reference sequence). The CDR3 has 19 residues. V was pared by 0 bases and J by 0 bases, with 13 bases of the junction left unmatched.